The rows below give T cell receptor beta chains drawn from one sample of a study of cytotoxic CD8 clonotypes in ibrutinib-treated CLL. Sequencing used immunoSEQ multiplex PCR; TCRdb keeps in-frame clones, though not all of them. The sample comprises tens of thousands of clones, roughly 50% of which are singletons, and over 12% rests with the top ten. The material was PBMCs, obtained after 12 months of ibrutinib treatment. The source of these receptors is a human donor with chronic lymphocytic leukemia. Each CDR3 is given with its conserved first and last residue. The D gene is left open where the match is weak. Size is stated for part of the rows, as once, few or many counts, or as a class when the clone is expanded.

v_gene: TRBV30
j_gene: TRBJ1-6
abundance: -
d_gene: -
CDR3nt: TGTGCCTGGAGAAGAGATTCACCCCTCCACTTT
CDR3aa: CAWRRDSPLHF

v_gene: TRBV10-3
j_gene: TRBJ2-7
abundance: many
d_gene: -
CDR3nt: TGTGCCTGTGGCCGTGGACAGACTGTAGGCGAGCAGTACTTC
CDR3aa: CACGRGQTVGEQYF

v_gene: TRBV6-1
j_gene: TRBJ2-1
abundance: once
d_gene: -
CDR3nt: TGTGCCAAACTCACGGGGTACATTAGTGATGAGCAGTTCTTC
CDR3aa: CAKLTGYISDEQFF

v_gene: TRBV27
j_gene: TRBJ2-2
abundance: few
d_gene: TRBD2
CDR3nt: TGTGCCAGCAGCCGCTCGAGCGGGACGGGCACCGGGGAGCTGTTTTTT
CDR3aa: CASSRSSGTGTGELFF

v_gene: TRBV30
j_gene: TRBJ1-2
abundance: -
d_gene: TRBD1
CDR3nt: TGTGCCTGGAGTGTGAGAAGGACAGGTACTAACTATGGCTACACCTTC
CDR3aa: CAWSVRRTGTNYGYTF

v_gene: TRBV19
j_gene: TRBJ1-1
abundance: few
d_gene: -
CDR3nt: TGTGCCAGTAGTTCGCCCCATTTAATGAACACTGAAGCTTTCTTT
CDR3aa: CASSSPHLMNTEAFF

v_gene: TRBV9
j_gene: TRBJ1-3
abundance: -
d_gene: -
CDR3nt: TGTGCCAGCAGCGTATCCCAAAATCCCTCCACCATATATTTT
CDR3aa: CASSVSQNPSTIYF

v_gene: TRBV11-2
j_gene: TRBJ2-5
abundance: -
d_gene: TRBD2
CDR3nt: TGTGCCAGCAGCTTAGATCTTCGGACTAGCCGCGAGGAGACCCAGTACTTC
CDR3aa: CASSLDLRTSREETQYF

v_gene: TRBV4-1
j_gene: TRBJ2-7
abundance: few
d_gene: TRBD2
CDR3nt: TGCGCCAGCAGCCAAGTAGCGGGAACTGGCGTCGAGCAGTACTTC
CDR3aa: CASSQVAGTGVEQYF

v_gene: TRBV14
j_gene: TRBJ2-3
abundance: -
d_gene: -
CDR3nt: TGTGCCAGCAGCCAATGGCGGGGTAGCACAGATACGCAGTATTTT
CDR3aa: CASSQWRGSTDTQYF

v_gene: TRBV18
j_gene: TRBJ1-5
abundance: -
d_gene: TRBD1
CDR3nt: TGTGCCAGCTCACCAGGGAGACAGGGGTCCAGTCAGCCCCAGCATTTT
CDR3aa: CASSPGRQGSSQPQHF

v_gene: TRBV5-1
j_gene: TRBJ2-3
abundance: once
d_gene: TRBD2
CDR3nt: TGCGCCAGCAGCTGGAGACTAGCGGGAGGAGGGAGCACAGATACGCAGTATTTT
CDR3aa: CASSWRLAGGGSTDTQYF

v_gene: TRBV18
j_gene: TRBJ2-1
abundance: once
d_gene: TRBD2
CDR3nt: TGTGCCAGCTCACCACCGGGAATAGCGGGAGTGGGTAATGAGCAGTTCTTC
CDR3aa: CASSPPGIAGVGNEQFF

v_gene: TRBV7-8
j_gene: TRBJ1-1
abundance: few
d_gene: -
CDR3nt: TGTGCCAGCAGCGCGCCGAACACTGAAGCTTTCTTT
CDR3aa: CASSAPNTEAFF

v_gene: TRBV27
j_gene: TRBJ1-1
abundance: -
d_gene: TRBD1
CDR3nt: TGTGCCAGCAGCCGATATATCCGGACAGGGGACCCCAAAGGGGAAGCTTTCTTT
CDR3aa: CASSRYIRTGDPKGEAFF

v_gene: TRBV29-1
j_gene: TRBJ1-2
abundance: few
d_gene: TRBD1
CDR3nt: TGCAGCGTTGAGAGGGGACAGGGGGTACGTGGCTACACCTTC
CDR3aa: CSVERGQGVRGYTF

v_gene: TRBV7-8
j_gene: TRBJ2-7
abundance: few
d_gene: -
CDR3nt: TGTGCCAGCACCTTAGGTAGGGGCTACGAGCAGTACTTC
CDR3aa: CASTLGRGYEQYF

v_gene: TRBV6-5
j_gene: TRBJ1-2
abundance: -
d_gene: -
CDR3nt: TGTGCCAGCAGTTACGACAGCAAAAACTATGGCTACACCTTC
CDR3aa: CASSYDSKNYGYTF

v_gene: TRBV9
j_gene: TRBJ1-1
abundance: few
d_gene: TRBD1
CDR3nt: TGTGCCAGCAGCGTAGGGGGGACAGGGGCCTTGAACACTGAAGCTTTCTTT
CDR3aa: CASSVGGTGALNTEAFF

v_gene: TRBV6-1
j_gene: TRBJ2-3
abundance: once
d_gene: TRBD1
CDR3nt: TGTGCCAGCAGTACTGGACAGGGGAGGGCAGATACGCAGTATTTT
CDR3aa: CASSTGQGRADTQYF

v_gene: TRBV10-1
j_gene: TRBJ1-5
abundance: medium-sized
d_gene: -
CDR3nt: TGCGCCAGCAGTGAGTCGATTCATAGGGGTCATAGCAATCAGCCCCAGCATTTT
CDR3aa: CASSESIHRGHSNQPQHF

v_gene: TRBV28
j_gene: TRBJ2-5
abundance: -
d_gene: -
CDR3nt: TGTGCCAGCAGTTTATCCCAGGGGAGGCAAGAGACCCAGTACTTC
CDR3aa: CASSLSQGRQETQYF

v_gene: TRBV5-5
j_gene: TRBJ2-1
abundance: -
d_gene: -
CDR3nt: TGTGCCAGCAGCCCCGTGGGGGGAGAGTCCTACAATGAGCAGTTCTTC
CDR3aa: CASSPVGGESYNEQFF

v_gene: TRBV5-1
j_gene: TRBJ2-1
abundance: -
d_gene: TRBD1
CDR3nt: TGCGCCAGCAGCTTGGGGACAGGGGTGGCCAATGAGCAGTTCTTC
CDR3aa: CASSLGTGVANEQFF

v_gene: TRBV19
j_gene: TRBJ2-1
abundance: many
d_gene: -
CDR3nt: TGTGCCAGTAGTATAGGGGGTTTGGGCGAGCAGTTCTTC
CDR3aa: CASSIGGLGEQFF

v_gene: TRBV6-5
j_gene: TRBJ2-3
abundance: -
d_gene: -
CDR3nt: TGTGCCAGCCGTTGGGTCGGCACAGATACGCAGTATTTT
CDR3aa: CASRWVGTDTQYF

v_gene: TRBV28
j_gene: TRBJ2-1
abundance: -
d_gene: TRBD2
CDR3nt: TGTGCCAGCAGGCTAGCGGGAGGGAGGTACAATGAGCAGTTCTTC
CDR3aa: CASRLAGGRYNEQFF

v_gene: TRBV5-6
j_gene: TRBJ2-3
abundance: -
d_gene: TRBD1
CDR3nt: TGTGCCAGCAGCAGAAGACAGGGCTTCAGGACAGATACGCAGTATTTT
CDR3aa: CASSRRQGFRTDTQYF

v_gene: TRBV5-4
j_gene: TRBJ2-7
abundance: -
d_gene: TRBD1
CDR3nt: TGTGCCAGCAGCTTGGTGGGACAGGGTCTCGAGCAGTACTTC
CDR3aa: CASSLVGQGLEQYF

v_gene: TRBV5-6
j_gene: TRBJ2-5
abundance: few
d_gene: TRBD1
CDR3nt: TGTGCCAGCAGCTTAGGAGGGACAGGGGGGACCCTGTACCAAGAGACCCAGTACTTC
CDR3aa: CASSLGGTGGTLYQETQYF

v_gene: TRBV21-1
j_gene: TRBJ2-7
abundance: -
d_gene: -
CDR3nt: TGTGCCAGCAGCAAAGCCGGGAGCCGACCTATCTACGAGCAGTACTTC
CDR3aa: CASSKAGSRPIYEQYF

v_gene: TRBV28
j_gene: TRBJ2-7
abundance: -
d_gene: TRBD1
CDR3nt: TGTGCCAGCAAGGTCCCGGGACAGGGGACAAGCTCCTACGAGCAGTACTTC
CDR3aa: CASKVPGQGTSSYEQYF

v_gene: TRBV19
j_gene: TRBJ1-2
abundance: -
d_gene: TRBD1
CDR3nt: TGTGCCAGTAGTCCCGGACAGGCTAACTATGGCTACACCTTC
CDR3aa: CASSPGQANYGYTF

v_gene: TRBV29-1
j_gene: TRBJ1-3
abundance: few
d_gene: -
CDR3nt: TGCAGCGTTGGGGCAGAGATTGGAAACACCATATATTTT
CDR3aa: CSVGAEIGNTIYF

v_gene: TRBV6-5
j_gene: TRBJ1-5
abundance: -
d_gene: -
CDR3nt: TGTGCCAGCAGTAAAACAGGACCCAATCAGCCCCAGCATTTT
CDR3aa: CASSKTGPNQPQHF

v_gene: TRBV5-1
j_gene: TRBJ2-5
abundance: -
d_gene: -
CDR3nt: TGCGCCAGCGGGTTCCCGCCGCAAGAGACCCAGTACTTC
CDR3aa: CASGFPPQETQYF

v_gene: TRBV11-3
j_gene: TRBJ2-1
abundance: -
d_gene: -
CDR3nt: TGTGCCAGCAGCGAAACAGGGAGGGCGGGCGAGCAGTTCTTC
CDR3aa: CASSETGRAGEQFF

v_gene: TRBV13
j_gene: TRBJ1-1
abundance: -
d_gene: -
CDR3nt: TGTGCCAGCAGCTCCCGATTGAACACTGAAGCTTTCTTT
CDR3aa: CASSSRLNTEAFF

v_gene: TRBV13
j_gene: TRBJ2-1
abundance: many
d_gene: -
CDR3nt: TGTGCCAGCAGCTTAACAGGGCGACTAGCAAGGGACAATGAGCAGTTCTTC
CDR3aa: CASSLTGRLARDNEQFF

v_gene: TRBV29-1
j_gene: TRBJ2-3
abundance: few
d_gene: TRBD2
CDR3nt: TGCAGCGTTACTAGCGATCTCACAGATACGCAGTATTTT
CDR3aa: CSVTSDLTDTQYF

v_gene: TRBV5-6
j_gene: TRBJ1-2
abundance: -
d_gene: -
CDR3nt: TGTGCCAGCAGCCCCTCCGCGAACTATGGCTACACCTTC
CDR3aa: CASSPSANYGYTF

v_gene: TRBV2
j_gene: TRBJ1-4
abundance: -
d_gene: -
CDR3nt: TGTGCCAGCAGTTTTTGGACGGCTAATGAAAAACTGTTTTTT
CDR3aa: CASSFWTANEKLFF

v_gene: TRBV6-5
j_gene: TRBJ2-1
abundance: few
d_gene: -
CDR3nt: TGTGCCAGCAGTACAGGCCCCTACAATGAGCAGTTCTTC
CDR3aa: CASSTGPYNEQFF

v_gene: TRBV30
j_gene: TRBJ1-2
abundance: few
d_gene: -
CDR3nt: TGTGCCTGGAGCGATGAGAACGCGGGCTATGGCTACACCTTC
CDR3aa: CAWSDENAGYGYTF

v_gene: TRBV9
j_gene: TRBJ2-2
abundance: -
d_gene: -
CDR3nt: TGTGCCAGCAGCGTAGGAGGGGTCGGGGAGCTGTTTTTT
CDR3aa: CASSVGGVGELFF